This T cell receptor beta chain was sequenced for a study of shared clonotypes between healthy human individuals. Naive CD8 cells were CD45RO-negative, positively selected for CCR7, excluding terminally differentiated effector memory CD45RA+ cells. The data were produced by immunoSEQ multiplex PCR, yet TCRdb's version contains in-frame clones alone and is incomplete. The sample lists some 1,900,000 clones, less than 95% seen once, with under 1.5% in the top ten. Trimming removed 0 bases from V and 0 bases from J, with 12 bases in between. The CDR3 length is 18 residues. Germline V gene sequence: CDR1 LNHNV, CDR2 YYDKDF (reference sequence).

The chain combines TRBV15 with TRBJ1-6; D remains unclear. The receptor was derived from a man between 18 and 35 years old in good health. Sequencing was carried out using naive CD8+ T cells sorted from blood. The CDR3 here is CATSRDREWSSYNSPLHF. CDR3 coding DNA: TGTGCCACCAGCAGAGATCGGGAATGGAGCTCCTATAATTCACCCCTCCACTTT.